The rows below give T cell receptor beta chains drawn from one sample of a study of regulatory T cells in long-lasting Graves disease. A single record per CDR3 protein comes from TCRdb applying MiXCR to the multiplex PCR reads. The table records approximately 400,000 distinct CDR3 sequences, less than 20% of them present only once. The sequenced sample was peripheral blood mononuclear cells (PBMCs), obtained at new diagnosis, from a patient treated with antithyroid drugs. Receptors originate from a female donor with Graves disease. Each CDR3 is given with its conserved first and last residue. Each record gives: D gene, J gene, V gene, clone size, CDR3 DNA, CDR3 protein. The D gene is left open where the match is weak. Only some rows state a clone size, as once, few, many or a class for expanded clones.

d_call: .
j_call: TRBJ2-1
v_call: TRBV29-1
clone_size: few
cdr3_nt: TGCAGCGTTGAGTTAAATGAGCAGTTCTTC
cdr3_aa: CSVELNEQFF

d_call: .
j_call: TRBJ2-2
v_call: TRBV6-2/TRBV6-3
clone_size: many
cdr3_nt: TGTGCCAGCAGTTATGGAGTGAACACCGGGGAGCTGTTTTTT
cdr3_aa: CASSYGVNTGELFF

d_call: TRBD1
j_call: TRBJ1-4
v_call: TRBV9
clone_size: .
cdr3_nt: TGTGCCAGCAGCCCCCAGGGGGCCCTTAATGAAAAACTGTTTTTT
cdr3_aa: CASSPQGALNEKLFF

d_call: .
j_call: TRBJ1-1
v_call: TRBV20-1
clone_size: many
cdr3_nt: TGCAGTGCATGGGGGGCTTTCTTT
cdr3_aa: CSAWGAFF

d_call: .
j_call: TRBJ1-1
v_call: TRBV10-3
clone_size: many
cdr3_nt: TGTGCCATCGCGTGGGGAAAGAACACTGAAGCTTTCTTT
cdr3_aa: CAIAWGKNTEAFF

d_call: .
j_call: TRBJ2-7
v_call: TRBV28
clone_size: .
cdr3_nt: TGTGGGATTTCAAACGGGGGCGGGAGCTACGAGCAGTACTTC
cdr3_aa: CGISNGGGSYEQYF

d_call: .
j_call: TRBJ2-3
v_call: TRBV20-1
clone_size: many
cdr3_nt: TGCAGTGCTAGTGGGCCGGGACCCAACACAGATACGCAGTATTTT
cdr3_aa: CSASGPGPNTDTQYF

d_call: .
j_call: TRBJ2-7
v_call: TRBV11-1
clone_size: many
cdr3_nt: TGTGCCAGCAGCCACACAGGGGAGGACGAGCAGTACTTC
cdr3_aa: CASSHTGEDEQYF

d_call: .
j_call: TRBJ1-1
v_call: TRBV12-3/TRBV12-4
clone_size: few
cdr3_nt: TGTGCCTGCAGTTTAAAGGGCAGGGGTAACACTGAAGCTTTCTTT
cdr3_aa: CACSLKGRGNTEAFF

d_call: .
j_call: TRBJ1-5
v_call: TRBV3-1
clone_size: many
cdr3_nt: TGTGCCAGCAGCCATCGGGGGGCTCAGCCCCAGCATTTT
cdr3_aa: CASSHRGAQPQHF

d_call: TRBD2
j_call: TRBJ2-7
v_call: TRBV6-5
clone_size: many
cdr3_nt: TGTGCCAGCAGTTACCGCCGGATAGCGGGAGCCTCCTACGAGCAGTACTTC
cdr3_aa: CASSYRRIAGASYEQYF

d_call: .
j_call: TRBJ2-7
v_call: TRBV7-9
clone_size: few
cdr3_nt: TGTGCCAGCAGCTTAGCGGGTCCCTCGGGGGACGAGCAGTACTTC
cdr3_aa: CASSLAGPSGDEQYF

d_call: TRBD2
j_call: TRBJ2-1
v_call: TRBV9
clone_size: many
cdr3_nt: TGTGCCAGCAGCCCGACCATCGAACTTATAGCGGGGGGGCTAAAGCAGTTCTTC
cdr3_aa: CASSPTIELIAGGLKQFF